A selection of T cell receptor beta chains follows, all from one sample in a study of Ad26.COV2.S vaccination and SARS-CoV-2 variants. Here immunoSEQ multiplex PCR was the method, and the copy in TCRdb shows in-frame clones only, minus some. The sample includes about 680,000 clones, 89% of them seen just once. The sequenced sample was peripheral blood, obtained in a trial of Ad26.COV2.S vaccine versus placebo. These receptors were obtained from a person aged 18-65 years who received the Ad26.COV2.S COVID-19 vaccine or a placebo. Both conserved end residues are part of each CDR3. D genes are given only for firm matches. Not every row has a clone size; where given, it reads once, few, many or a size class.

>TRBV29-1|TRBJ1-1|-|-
CSVEVQMNTEAFF
TGCAGCGTTGAAGTACAGATGAACACTGAAGCTTTCTTT
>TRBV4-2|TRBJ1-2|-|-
CASSPDPNYGYTF
TGTGCCAGCAGTCCGGATCCTAACTATGGCTACACCTTC
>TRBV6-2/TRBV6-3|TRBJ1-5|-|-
CASSYSGTLNQPQHF
TGTGCCAGCAGTTACTCGGGGACCCTAAATCAGCCCCAGCATTTT
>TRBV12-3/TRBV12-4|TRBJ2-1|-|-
CASSSLRVGEQFF
TGTGCCAGCAGTTCGCTTAGGGTTGGGGAGCAGTTCTTC
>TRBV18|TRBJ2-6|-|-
CASSQGRSGANVLTF
TGTGCCAGCTCACAAGGACGGTCTGGGGCCAACGTCCTGACTTTC
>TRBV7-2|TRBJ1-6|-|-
CASSSGTASSYNSPLHF
TGTGCCAGCAGCAGCGGGACGGCGAGCTCCTATAATTCACCCCTCCACTTT
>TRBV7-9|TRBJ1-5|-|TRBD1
CASSAGTDSNQPQHF
TGTGCCAGCAGCGCAGGGACAGATAGCAATCAGCCCCAGCATTTT
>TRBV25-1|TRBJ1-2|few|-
CASSESMGYGYTF
TGTGCCAGCAGTGAATCAATGGGCTATGGCTACACCTTC
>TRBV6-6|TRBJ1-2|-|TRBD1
CASSQTGIDGYTF
TGTGCCAGCAGCCAGACAGGGATTGATGGCTACACCTTC
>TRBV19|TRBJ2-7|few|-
CASSITGTAYEQYF
TGTGCCAGTAGTATAACGGGGACTGCCTACGAGCAGTACTTC
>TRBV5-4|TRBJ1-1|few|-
CASSPQGGGSEAFF
TGTGCCAGCAGCCCACAGGGCGGTGGGTCTGAAGCTTTCTTT
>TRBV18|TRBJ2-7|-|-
CASSPGDGAYEQYF
TGTGCCAGCTCACCCGGGGACGGTGCCTACGAGCAGTACTTC
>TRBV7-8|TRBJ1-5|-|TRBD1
CASSFLTGGDSNQPQHF
TGTGCCAGCAGCTTCCTTACAGGGGGTGACAGCAATCAGCCCCAGCATTTT
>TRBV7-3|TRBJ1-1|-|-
CASSSQVNTEAFF
TGTGCCAGCAGCTCACAGGTGAACACTGAAGCTTTCTTT
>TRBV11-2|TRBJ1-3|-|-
CASRGEGNTIYF
TGTGCCAGCAGAGGGGAAGGAAACACCATATATTTT
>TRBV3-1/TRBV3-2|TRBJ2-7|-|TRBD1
CASSQDGTGDFHNEQYF
TGTGCCAGCAGCCAAGACGGGACAGGGGATTTTCATAACGAGCAGTACTTC
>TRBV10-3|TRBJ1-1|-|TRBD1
CASRQGLDTEAFF
TGTGCCTCAAGACAGGGATTGGACACTGAAGCTTTCTTT
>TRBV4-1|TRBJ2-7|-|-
CASSQLPETYEQYF
TGCGCCAGCAGCCAACTTCCAGAAACCTACGAGCAGTACTTC
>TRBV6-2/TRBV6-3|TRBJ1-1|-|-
CASSYSGEAFF
TGTGCCAGCAGTTACTCGGGTGAAGCTTTCTTT
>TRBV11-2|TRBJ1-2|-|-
CASSLESGGYGYTF
TGTGCCAGCAGCTTAGAATCAGGCGGGTATGGCTACACCTTC
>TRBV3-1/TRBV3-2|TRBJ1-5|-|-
CASSQWQGWDQPQHF
TGTGCCAGCAGCCAATGGCAGGGGTGGGATCAGCCCCAGCATTTT
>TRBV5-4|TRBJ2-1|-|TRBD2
CASSSERGYSYNEQFF
TGTGCCAGCAGCTCCGAGCGGGGTTACTCCTACAATGAGCAGTTCTTC
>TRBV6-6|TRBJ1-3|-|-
CASSLGGGDTIYF
TGTGCCAGCAGTTTGGGGGGAGGAGACACCATATATTTT
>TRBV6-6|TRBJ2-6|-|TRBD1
CASSRGTGGPPGANVLTF
TGTGCCAGCAGTCGGGGGACAGGGGGCCCCCCTGGGGCCAACGTCCTGACTTTC
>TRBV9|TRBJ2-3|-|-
CASSTTPGGTDTQYF
TGTGCCAGCAGCACAACCCCGGGGGGCACAGATACGCAGTATTTT
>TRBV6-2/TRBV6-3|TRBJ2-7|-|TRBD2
CASSYDGTSGGTEQYF
TGTGCCAGCAGTTACGATGGGACTAGCGGGGGGACCGAGCAGTACTTC
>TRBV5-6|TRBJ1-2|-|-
CASSLALGAGYTF
TGTGCCAGCAGCTTGGCCCTAGGGGCAGGCTACACCTTC
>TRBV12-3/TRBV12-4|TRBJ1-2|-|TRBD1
CASSRTGYGYTF
TGTGCCAGCAGCAGGACAGGATATGGCTACACCTTC
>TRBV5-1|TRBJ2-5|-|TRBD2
CASSFNTGGQETQYF
TGCGCCAGCAGCTTTAATACGGGGGGGCAAGAGACCCAGTACTTC
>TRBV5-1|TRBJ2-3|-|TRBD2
CASSLVLRGGSDTQYF
TGCGCCAGCAGCTTGGTGCTGCGGGGGGGATCAGATACGCAGTATTTT
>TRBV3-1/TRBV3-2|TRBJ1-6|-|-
CASSQETRNSPLHF
TGTGCCAGCAGCCAAGAAACCCGGAATTCACCCCTCCACTTT
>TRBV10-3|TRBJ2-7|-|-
CAIKGTASYEQYF
TGTGCCATCAAGGGGACGGCCTCCTACGAGCAGTACTTC